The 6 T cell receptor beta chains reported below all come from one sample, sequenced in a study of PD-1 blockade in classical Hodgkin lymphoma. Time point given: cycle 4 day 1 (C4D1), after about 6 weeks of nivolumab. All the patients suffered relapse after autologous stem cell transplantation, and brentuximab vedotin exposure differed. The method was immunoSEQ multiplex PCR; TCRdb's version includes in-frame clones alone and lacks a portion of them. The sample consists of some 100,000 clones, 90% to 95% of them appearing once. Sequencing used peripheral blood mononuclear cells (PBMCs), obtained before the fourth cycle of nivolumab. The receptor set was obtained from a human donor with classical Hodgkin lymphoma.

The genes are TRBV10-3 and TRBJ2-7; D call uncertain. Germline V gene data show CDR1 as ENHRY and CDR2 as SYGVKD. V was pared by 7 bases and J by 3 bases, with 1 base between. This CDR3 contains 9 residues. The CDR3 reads CAINYEQYF. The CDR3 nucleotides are TGTGCCATCAACTACGAGCAGTACTTC.

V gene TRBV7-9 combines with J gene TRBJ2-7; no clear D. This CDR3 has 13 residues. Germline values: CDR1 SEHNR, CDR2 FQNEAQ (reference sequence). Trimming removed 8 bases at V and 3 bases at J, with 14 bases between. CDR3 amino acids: CASQRLEDYEQYF. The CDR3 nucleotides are TGTGCCAGCCAACGTCTAGAAGACTACGAGCAGTACTTC.

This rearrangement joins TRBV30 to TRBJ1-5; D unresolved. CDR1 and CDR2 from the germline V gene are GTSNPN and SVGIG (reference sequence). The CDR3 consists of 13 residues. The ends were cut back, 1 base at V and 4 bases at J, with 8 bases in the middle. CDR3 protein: CAWSAGLNQPQHF. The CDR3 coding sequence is TGTGCCTGGAGTGCTGGACTTAATCAGCCCCAGCATTTT.

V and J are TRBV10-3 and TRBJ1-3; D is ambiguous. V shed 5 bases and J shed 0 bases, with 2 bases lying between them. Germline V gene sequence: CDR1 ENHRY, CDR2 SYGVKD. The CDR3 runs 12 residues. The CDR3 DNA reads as TGTGCCATCAGTAACTCTGGAAACACCATATATTTT. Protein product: CAISNSGNTIYF.

As DNA, the CDR3 is TGTGCCAGCAGTTTAAGGTGGGCAGGGTTAGCGGACATTCAGTACTTC. Translated: CASSLRWAGLADIQYF. The rearrangement joins TRBV27 to TRBJ2-4; perhaps TRBD2 as D (6 bases). V dropped 2 bases and J dropped 8 bases, with 19 bases sitting between them. The CDR3 has 16 amino acids. Germline V gene data show CDR1 as MNHEY and CDR2 as SMNVEV (reference sequence).

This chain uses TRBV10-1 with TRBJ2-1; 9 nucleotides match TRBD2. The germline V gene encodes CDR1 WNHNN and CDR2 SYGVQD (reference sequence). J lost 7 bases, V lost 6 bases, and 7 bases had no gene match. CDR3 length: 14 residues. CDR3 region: CASSGSGSGNEQFF. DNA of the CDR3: TGCGCCAGCAGCGGTAGCGGGAGTGGGAATGAGCAGTTCTTC.